Presented here are 31 T cell receptor beta chains from one specimen sequenced in a study of shared clonotypes between healthy human individuals. Measured with immunoSEQ multiplex PCR; TCRdb has only the in-frame clones, and not every one. In the table there are about 2 million clones, approximately 94% of which are singletons. Naive CD8 cells, CD45RO-negative and positively selected for CCR7, excluded terminally differentiated effector memory CD45RA+ cells. Material for sequencing was naive CD8+ T cells sorted from blood. The receptors originated from a young man in good health.

The chain recombines TRBV14 with TRBJ2-7, with D uncertain. Germline values: CDR1 SGHDN, CDR2 FVKESK. The CDR3 consists of 16 residues. V dropped 0 bases and J dropped 3 bases, with 15 bases sitting between them. The CDR3 loop reads CASSQDGEPFFYEQYF. The CDR3 DNA sequence: TGTGCCAGCAGCCAAGACGGAGAGCCCTTCTTCTACGAGCAGTACTTC.

The rearrangement joins TRBV2 to TRBJ2-1; D gene uncertain. The ends were cut back, 8 bases at V and 3 bases at J, with 11 bases in the middle. CDR1 SNHLY and CDR2 FYNNEI come from the germline V gene. This CDR3 is built from 13 residues. For the CDR3, the DNA is TGTGCCAGCGACCAGGCGGACTACAATGAGCAGTTCTTC. Its protein product is CASDQADYNEQFF.

V usage is TRBV4-3 and J usage is TRBJ1-2, with D possibly matching TRBD1 (5 bases). The CDR3 contains 15 residues. Trimming took off 2 bases at V and 6 bases at J, with 16 bases between the two ends. Germline values: CDR1 LGHNA, CDR2 YSLEER. The CDR3 nucleotides are TGCGCCAGCAGCCAAACCGGGACCGTCACAGATGGCTACACCTTC. Protein: CASSQTGTVTDGYTF.

On this clone: The identical CDR3 is also encoded by other nucleotide sequences in the sample. V is TRBV29-1 and J is TRBJ2-7; no definite D call. The CDR3 covers 12 residues. Germline CDR1 and CDR2: SQVTM and ANQGSEA. Deletions cut 0 bases from V and 3 bases from J, with 6 bases between. CDR3 sequence reads: CSVEDPGYEQYF. CDR3 nucleotide sequence: TGCAGCGTTGAAGATCCCGGCTACGAGCAGTACTTC.

The chain is built from TRBV5-1 and TRBJ1-3; 9 bases line up with TRBD1. CDR3 size: 15 residues. Germline loops: CDR1 SGHRS, CDR2 YFSETQ. Losses at the gene ends were 5 bases for V and 1 base for J; bases not matched to a gene: 4. The CDR3 loop is CASRDRGPSGNTIYF. The CDR3 bases are TGCGCCAGCAGGGACAGGGGACCTTCTGGAAACACCATATATTTT.

This clone was counted once. The chain uses TRBV27 and TRBJ1-2; 10 nucleotides line up with TRBD1. The junction had 3 bases not matched to a gene; V was cut back by 5 bases and J by 3 bases. The CDR3 contains 14 residues. The germline gives CDR1 MNHEY, CDR2 SMNVEV (reference sequence). The CDR3 loop reads CASSVTGGDYGYTF. In DNA, the CDR3 is TGTGCCAGCAGTGTGACAGGGGGCGACTATGGCTACACCTTC.

V is TRBV9 and J is TRBJ2-7; TRBD2 agrees at 10 bases. CDR3 size: 15 residues. Germline V gene lookup returns CDR1 SGDLS and CDR2 YYNGEE. The ends lost 4 bases at V and 3 bases at J; junction bases unmatched: 7. The chain's CDR3 is CASSSAGTSDYEQYF. CDR3 in DNA: TGTGCCAGCAGCTCAGCCGGGACTAGCGACTACGAGCAGTACTTC.

This CDR3 is CAWSDGYEQYF. DNA for the CDR3: TGTGCCTGGAGTGATGGCTACGAGCAGTACTTC. The rearrangement joins TRBV30 to TRBJ2-7; D is ambiguous. This CDR3 is built from 11 residues. V was cut by 1 base and J by 3 bases, with 4 bases left in between. CDR1 GTSNPN and CDR2 SVGIG come from the germline V gene (reference sequence).

As concerns this clone: Compared with germline, one end of the junction differs, possibly owing to a read error. Other DNA sequences in the sample encode the same CDR3. The chain carries TRBV13 and TRBJ2-7, with D hard to call. Germline V gene sequence: CDR1 PRHDT, CDR2 FYEKMQ (reference sequence). The CDR3 extends over 11 amino acids. CDR3 sequence: CASSTFYEQYF. Written as DNA, the CDR3 is TGCGCCAGCAGTACCTTCTACGAGCAGTACTTC. The complete variable domain, with remaining parts taken from reference TRBV13 and TRBJ2-7, reads AAGVIQSPRHLIKEKRETATLKCYPIPRHDTVYWYQQGPGQDPQFLISFYEKMQSDKGSIPDRFSAQQFSDYHSELNMSSLELGDSALYFCASSTFYEQYFGPGTRLTVT.

The chain employs TRBV21-1 and TRBJ1-2. TRBV21-1 is a pseudogene segment. The CDR3 spans 15 residues. DNA for the CDR3: TGTGCCAGCAGCAAAGGGGGAGGGACAGACTATGGCTACACCTTC. This translates into CASSKGGGTDYGYTF.

The chain is built from TRBV30 and TRBJ2-3, with D unresolved. From germline, CDR1 is GTSNPN and CDR2 SVGIG (reference sequence). Trimming removed 0 bases from V and 2 bases from J, with 12 bases in between. The CDR3 is 15 residues long. CDR3 nucleotides: TGTGCCTGGAGTGTACCCGTGGGGAACACAGATACGCAGTATTTT. Translation: CAWSVPVGNTDTQYF.

V gene TRBV5-8 combines with J gene TRBJ2-1, with 7 bases that match TRBD2. In germline, CDR1 is SGHTS, CDR2 YDEGEE. Losses at the gene ends were 8 bases for V and 3 bases for J; bases not matched to a gene: 5. CDR3 length: 13 amino acids. The CDR3 DNA is TGTGCCAGGCGAGCTAGCGGCTACAATGAGCAGTTCTTC. This translates into CARRASGYNEQFF.

The V gene is TRBV28, the J gene TRBJ1-2; perhaps TRBD1 as D (6 bases). V lost 7 bases, J lost 8 bases, and 20 bases lay in between. This CDR3 is built from 14 residues. The germline V gene encodes CDR1 MDHEN and CDR2 SYDVKM. The CDR3: CASTQVGRGEGYTF. In nucleotides, the CDR3 is TGTGCCAGCACTCAGGTTGGCAGGGGAGAAGGCTACACCTTC.

The chain combines TRBV27 with TRBJ1-2; TRBD1 is a possible D gene (6 bases). The CDR3 consists of 14 residues. Germline lookup yields CDR1 MNHEY and CDR2 SMNVEV (reference sequence). V was shortened by 2 bases and J by 8 bases, with 15 bases between the two germline ends. The CDR3 sequence: CASSLTLGGEGYTF. The DNA for the CDR3 is TGTGCCAGCAGTTTAACCCTCGGGGGCGAGGGCTACACCTTC.

CDR3 coding DNA: TGTGCCAGCAGTATATCGGGCCGGAGCTCCTACAATGAGCAGTTCTTC. Protein: CASSISGRSSYNEQFF. The chain links TRBV2 to TRBJ2-1, with D unresolved. This CDR3 is 16 amino acids long. The V end lost 5 bases, the J end lost 0 bases, and 14 bases lay between the germline ends. CDR1 and CDR2 (germline): SNHLY, FYNNEI.

The chain recombines TRBV6-5 with TRBJ1-2; 7 nucleotides match TRBD1. Germline trimming cut 6 bases from V and 4 bases from J; bases unmatched to any gene: 11. This CDR3 has 15 residues. Per the germline V gene, CDR1 is MNHEY and CDR2 is SVGAGI. The DNA of the CDR3 is TGTGCCAGCAGCTCAATTCGACAGGGACCCTATGGCTACACCTTC. Its protein product is CASSSIRQGPYGYTF.

A note on this clone: This sample includes further DNA sequences coding for the same CDR3. V and J are TRBV7-9 and TRBJ1-1; D is ambiguous. Trimming shortened V by 1 base and J by 8 bases, and 8 bases separated the two germline ends. The CDR3 is 12 residues long. CDR1 is SEHNR and CDR2 is FQNEAQ in the germline V gene (reference sequence). The CDR3 region has the DNA TGTGCCAGCAGCTTAGGCGCAGCAGAAGCTTTCTTT. This gives the protein CASSLGAAEAFF.

V is TRBV30 and J is TRBJ2-2; perhaps TRBD1 as D (6 bases). The CDR3 covers 15 residues. V shed 0 bases and J shed 4 bases, with 12 bases lying between them. Per germline, CDR1 GTSNPN and CDR2 SVGIG (reference sequence). CDR3 sequence (DNA): TGTGCCTGGAGTGTAACAGGGATGGGCACCGGGGAGCTGTTTTTT. Its protein product is CAWSVTGMGTGELFF.

J is TRBJ2-5 and V is TRBV11-3; a weak D match, TRBD2 (6 bases). V was pared by 1 base and J by 5 bases, with 20 bases between. CDR3 size: 17 residues. CDR1 and CDR2 (germline): SGHNT, YENEEA. DNA for the CDR3: TGTGCCAGCAGCTTAGGGGTAGCCTTAGAGGGAGGCGAGACCCAGTACTTC. Translated, it gives CASSLGVALEGGETQYF.

The gene calls are TRBV11-2 and TRBJ2-7; a possible D gene is TRBD1 (6 bases). With 3 bases removed from V and 0 bases from J, the gap between germline ends came to 9 bases. This CDR3 spans 14 amino acids. Germline-derived CDR1 and CDR2 are SGHAT and FQNNGV. CDR3: CASSFKDSSYEQYF. DNA for the CDR3: TGTGCCAGCAGCTTTAAGGACAGCTCCTACGAGCAGTACTTC.

A single count supports this clone. This chain joins TRBV9 and TRBJ2-5; TRBD2 might be the D (6 bases). The V gene's germline CDR1 is SGDLS and CDR2 YYNGEE. The CDR3 is 14 residues long. Between the trimmed V and J ends, which lost 4 bases and 2 bases, there was a span of 12 bases. The CDR3 DNA reads TGTGCCAGCAGCTCCTGGGGGGTACAAGAGACCCAGTACTTC. Translation: CASSSWGVQETQYF. Supplemented by reference TRBV9 and TRBJ2-5, the full variable domain reads DSGVTQTPKHLITATGQRVTLRCSPRSGDLSVYWYQQSLDQGLQFLIQYYNGEERAKGNILERFSAQQFPDLHSELNLSSLELGDSALYFCASSSWGVQETQYFGPGTRLLVL.

The CDR3 nucleotides read TGTGCCAGTAGTATAGATTCCGGTCAGGGGTTGGCCCAGTACTTC. It is translated as CASSIDSGQGLAQYF. This chain joins TRBV19 and TRBJ2-5; D might be TRBD1 (6 bases). The V end was cut by 0 bases, the J end by 9 bases, with 17 bases between. The CDR3 length is 15 residues. Germline V gives CDR1 LNHDA, CDR2 SQIVND (reference sequence).

This clone was observed a single time. The chain employs TRBV7-9 and TRBJ1-4; 7 bases align to TRBD1. V lost 5 bases and J lost 4; bases outside the gene matches: 16. Germline V gene data show CDR1 as SEHNR and CDR2 as FQNEAQ (reference sequence). The CDR3 has 18 residues. CDR3 DNA sequence: TGTGCCAGCAGCCTCGGACAGGTCGGCGGGGTAGTTAATGAAAAACTGTTTTTT. This sequence encodes CASSLGQVGGVVNEKLFF.

The J gene is TRBJ2-3, the V gene TRBV28, with 8 bases identical to TRBD2. The V segment lost 7 bases and the J segment 2 bases; nucleotides outside the gene matches: 8. CDR1 is MDHEN, CDR2 SYDVKM, per germline. The CDR3 contains 15 residues. This CDR3 is CASNPGLGVTDTQYF. CDR3 DNA: TGTGCCAGCAACCCGGGACTAGGGGTCACAGATACGCAGTATTTT.

The chain carries TRBV4-3 and TRBJ1-1; D gene unclear. Trimming took 0 bases from V and 1 from J, leaving 12 bases between them. Germline CDR1 reads LGHNA; CDR2 reads YSLEER. CDR3 length: 16 amino acids. CDR3: CASSQDRLIGNTEAFF. The DNA of the CDR3 is TGCGCCAGCAGCCAAGACAGGTTAATCGGGAACACTGAAGCTTTCTTT.

J is TRBJ2-1 and V is TRBV4-1; TRBD2 matches at 9 bases. CDR1 is MGHRA and CDR2 is YSYEKL in the germline V gene. Unmatched junction bases numbered 11, after V lost 11 bases and J lost 6 bases. CDR3 length: 14 amino acids. The CDR3 sequence is CAGIAGAAPNEQFF. CDR3 bases: TGCGCCGGTATAGCGGGAGCTGCTCCCAATGAGCAGTTCTTC.

This clone was recorded at least ten times. Other DNA sequences of this sample code for an identical CDR3. The chain carries TRBV13 and TRBJ1-1, with TRBD1 as a possible D gene (6 bases). Trimming stripped 1 base from V and 1 base from J, with 7 bases between. This CDR3 is 14 amino acids long. Per germline, CDR1 PRHDT and CDR2 FYEKMQ (reference sequence). The chain's CDR3 is CASSLEGENTEAFF. Here the CDR3 DNA reads TGTGCCAGCAGCTTAGAGGGGGAGAACACTGAAGCTTTCTTT.

This clone was seen only a few times. The chain joins TRBV27 to TRBJ1-2; D is possibly TRBD1 (6 bases). The CDR3 spans 14 residues. V shed 2 bases and J shed 6 bases, with 13 bases lying between them. Germline V lookup: CDR1 MNHEY, CDR2 SMNVEV (reference sequence). The CDR3 nucleotides are TGTGCCAGCAGTTTACGAGGGGGATCGGATGGCTACACCTTC. This codes for CASSLRGGSDGYTF.

This clone was counted only a few times. J is TRBJ1-2 and V is TRBV19; D ambiguous. Germline lookup yields CDR1 LNHDA and CDR2 SQIVND (reference sequence). This CDR3 contains 13 residues. Trimming left V 4 bases short and J 7 bases short, with 13 bases between. CDR3: CASSREGRAGYTF. The CDR3 DNA follows: TGTGCCAGTAGTAGGGAGGGCCGTGCTGGCTACACCTTC.

This chain joins TRBV4-1 and TRBJ1-6; no firm D call. Germline V gene sequence: CDR1 MGHRA, CDR2 YSYEKL. Trimming stripped 7 bases from V and 9 bases from J, with 19 bases between. This CDR3 has 15 amino acids. CDR3 nucleotides: TGCGCCAGCACCCCCGGGTTCCTGCTGGGTTCACCCCTCCACTTT. Amino acid sequence: CASTPGFLLGSPLHF.

This chain joins TRBV5-4 and TRBJ1-2; the D is unclear. Trimming cost V 0 bases and J 2 bases, with 11 bases left between them. Germline-derived CDR1 and CDR2 are SGHNT and YYREEE (reference sequence). The CDR3 sequence is 15 residues long. The CDR3 region is CASSLGGIDNYGYTF. The CDR3, as DNA: TGTGCCAGCAGCTTGGGAGGCATCGACAACTATGGCTACACCTTC. The full variable domain, rest sourced from reference TRBV5-4 and TRBJ1-2, is ETGVTQSPTHLIKTRGQQVTLRCSSQSGHNTVSWYQQALGQGPQFIFQYYREEENGRGNFPPRFSGLQFPNYSSELNVNALELDDSALYLCASSLGGIDNYGYTFGSGTRLTVV.